This passage covers 8 T cell receptor beta chains from one sample sequenced in a study of molecular identifiers for immune sequencing clone quantification. TCRdb analysed the PCR reads with MiXCR anew, one entry per CDR3 protein. The sample shows nearly 650,000 distinct CDR3 sequences, 25% of them seen only once. Specimen: naive CD8+ T cells from blood, with Jurkat cell RNA spiked in. Stated subset: FACS-sorted CD8+CD4-CCR7+CD45RA+ naive T cells. These receptors came from a human donor in good health. Some libraries in this study had Jurkat cell RNA spiked in.

The V gene is TRBV20-1, the J gene TRBJ2-2; 7 positions agree with TRBD2. J lost 3 bases, V lost 4 bases, and 8 bases had no gene match. The CDR3 covers 15 residues. CDR1 and CDR2 (germline): DFQATT, SNEGSKA (reference sequence). In nucleotides, the CDR3 is TGCAGTGCTATCGTTCCTAGCGGATACACCGGGGAGCTGTTTTTT. Encoded protein: CSAIVPSGYTGELFF.

Points on this clonotype: A much larger clone differs by one base, so this may be a read error. The V call is TRBV7-9, the J call TRBJ2-3; the D gene is possibly TRBD1 (6 bases). Germline assignment: CDR1 SEHNR and CDR2 FQNEAQ (reference sequence). The V end lost 3 bases, the J end lost 5 bases, and 12 bases lay between the germline ends. The CDR3 totals 14 residues. This chain's CDR3 is CASSFSGDIDTQYF. Here the CDR3 DNA reads TGTGCCAGCAGCTTTTCAGGGGACATAGATACGCAGTATTTT.

The chain uses TRBV7-9 and TRBJ1-1; a weak D match, TRBD1 (5 bases). Germline V CDR1 and CDR2: SEHNR, FQNEAQ (reference sequence). V dropped 3 bases and J dropped 4 bases, with 15 bases sitting between them. The CDR3 is 15 amino acids. In nucleotides, the CDR3 is TGTGCCAGCAGCTTCCCTCGCAGGGAAGGCACTGAAGCTTTCTTT. Translated, it gives CASSFPRREGTEAFF.

This sequence joins TRBV6-5 and TRBJ1-6, with 7 bases identical to TRBD1. Trimming at V came to 7 bases and at J to 8 bases, leaving 5 bases not matched to a gene. The CDR3 runs 13 residues. Looked up from germline, CDR1 is MNHEY and CDR2 is SVGAGI. CDR3 in DNA: TGTGCCAGCATGAGGGACAGTTATTCACCCCTCCACTTT. Its translation: CASMRDSYSPLHF.

This clonotype was picked up a small number of times. This may stem from a read error, because a much larger clone lies one nucleotide away. V usage is TRBV7-9 and J usage is TRBJ2-7, with D unclear. Trimming shortened V by 1 base and J by 5 bases, and 12 bases separated the two germline ends. Germline CDR1 is SEHNR and CDR2 is FQNEAQ (reference sequence). CDR3 length: 14 amino acids. The CDR3 loop is CASSLVAETDEQYF. CDR3 sequence (DNA): TGTGCCAGCAGCTTAGTTGCAGAGACTGACGAGCAGTACTTC.

As regards this clonotype: Possible read error: a much larger clone is one base away. The chain joins TRBV20-1 to TRBJ2-7, with 9 bases identical to TRBD2. The V gene's germline CDR1 is DFQATT and CDR2 SNEGSKA (reference sequence). The CDR3 runs 13 residues. As DNA, the CDR3 is TGCAATGCTCGACTAGCGGAGACCTACGAGCAGTACTTC. Its translation: CNARLAETYEQYF.

In this sample, this clonotype turned up many times. The chain recombines TRBV7-2 with TRBJ1-1, with 9 bases fitting TRBD1. The CDR3 is 17 residues long. Looked up from germline, CDR1 is SGHTA and CDR2 is FQGNSA. Trimming took 10 bases from V and 5 from J; bases not matched to a gene: 20. As DNA, the CDR3 is TGTGCCACCGCCCTCCAGATACAGGGGGCACCGGGAACTGAAGCTTTCTTT. As protein: CATALQIQGAPGTEAFF.

Many counts were recorded for this clonotype. The chain joins TRBV11-2 to TRBJ2-5, with TRBD1 matching 8 bases. The CDR3 loop spans 14 amino acids. Losses at the gene ends were 4 bases for V and 2 bases for J; bases not matched to a gene: 3. The germline gives CDR1 SGHAT, CDR2 FQNNGV. The CDR3 protein is CASSSQGGQETQYF. The CDR3 coding sequence is TGTGCCAGCAGCTCACAGGGGGGACAAGAGACCCAGTACTTC.